This T cell receptor beta chain came from a study of human T cells and chemical hapten exposure. Findings and limits, study-wide: Positively correlated with patch test score were the counts of PT1 expanded TCRs.

CDR3 length: 12 amino acids. Germline V gives CDR1 SQVTM, CDR2 ANQGSEA. V dropped 0 bases and J dropped 7 bases, with 9 bases sitting between them. Each CDR3 protein gets one entry after TCRdb re-called the RACE reads with MiXCR. The sample holds around 85,000 distinct CDR3 sequences, roughly 13% seen once. The time point here: patch test 3, about 24 weeks after DPC sensitization. Treatment noted: therapeutic diphenylcyclopropenone sensitization with weekly scalp DPC. At least ten counts were recorded for this clonotype. Its antigen is unidentified. The sequenced sample was whole blood, obtained in connection with sensitization to the hapten diphenylcyclopropenone (DPC). The origin of this receptor is a woman aged 45 to 65 with alopecia areata. Some clones in this sample may be carry-over from other donors' samples. This chain uses TRBV29-1 with TRBJ1-2; D ambiguous. The CDR3 reads CSVEDSGIGYTF. DNA of the CDR3: TGCAGCGTTGAAGATTCCGGGATTGGCTACACCTTC.